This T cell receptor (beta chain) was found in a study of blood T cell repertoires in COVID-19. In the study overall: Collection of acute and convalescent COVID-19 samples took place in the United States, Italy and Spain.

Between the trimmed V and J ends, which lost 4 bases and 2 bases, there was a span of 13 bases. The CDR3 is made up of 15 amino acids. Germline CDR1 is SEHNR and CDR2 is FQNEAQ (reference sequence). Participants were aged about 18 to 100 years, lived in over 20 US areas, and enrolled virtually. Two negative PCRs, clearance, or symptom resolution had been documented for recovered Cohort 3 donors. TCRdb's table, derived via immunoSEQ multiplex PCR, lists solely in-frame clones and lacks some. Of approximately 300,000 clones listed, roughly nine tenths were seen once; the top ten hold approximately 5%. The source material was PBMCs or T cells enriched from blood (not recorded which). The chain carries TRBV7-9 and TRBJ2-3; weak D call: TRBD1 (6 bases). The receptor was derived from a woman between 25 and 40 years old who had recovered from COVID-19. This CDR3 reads CASSSDRRFTDTQYF. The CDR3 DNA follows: TGTGCCAGCAGCTCCGACAGGAGGTTCACAGATACGCAGTATTTT.